Reported below is one TCR beta chain. The antigen this receptor binds is unknown. The CDR3 does not end in the conserved phenylalanine or tryptophan, so this is likely a read error. This sample was sequenced with an Illumina HiSeq 2000. Multiplex PCR amplification was used to build the TCR beta chain libraries. The amplified TCR beta chain products were analyzed by high-throughput sequencing. In-frame beta chains were kept once TCRdb had trimmed the public reads at Q25 with fastp and called clones with MiXCR. Merged by CDR3 protein, the rows form single entries marked with the most common genes and DNA. A total of some 66,000 distinct CDR3 sequences appear in this sample, around 52% of them only once. The ten largest clones represent approximately 18% of the sample. These data are taken from a study of breast tumors, draining lymph nodes, adjacent tissues (TCRdb year 2016). With respect to the entire study: TCR beta repertoires were compared across tumor, adjacent nontumor tissue and axillary lymph nodes obtained from breast cancer patients. The study was designed to assess the relationships and possible T-cell exchange between tumor, surrounding tissue and draining lymph node repertoires in human breast cancer. What the work shows at the level of the full study, not this receptor alone: Tumor and nontumor tissue repertoires were significantly more similar in luminal-like than in basal-like breast cancer. Tumors showed preferential V and J gene usage, and their T-cell repertoire diversity fell below that of lymph nodes yet above that of nontumor tissue. The data were judged consistent with most tumor T cells deriving from the lymph node and then expanding within tumor tissue. The study presented the conclusion that tumor T cells originate in lymph nodes as consistent with a hypothesis, not as something directly demonstrated.

Sequencing was carried out using breast tumor tissue. This clonotype was obtained from a female donor with breast cancer. Some clones in this sample may be carry-over from other donors' samples.

In nucleotides, the sequence is TGTGCCAGCAGTGGTGGACAGCCGGGACAGGGACTTGGCCTAGGCTACACCCTC. Translated, it reads CASSGGQPGQGLGLGYTL. The chain was built from TRBV2 and TRBJ1-2, and 9 junction bases match TRBD1. The CDR3 is 18 amino acids long, termini counted. Left in the record is the CDR3 DNA by itself, 54 bases read in frame from the first base. The germline V gene yields SNHLY for CDR1 and FYNNEI for CDR2. The V end gives up 4 bases and the J end 8 bases, leaving 20 bases in the junction not matched to a gene.